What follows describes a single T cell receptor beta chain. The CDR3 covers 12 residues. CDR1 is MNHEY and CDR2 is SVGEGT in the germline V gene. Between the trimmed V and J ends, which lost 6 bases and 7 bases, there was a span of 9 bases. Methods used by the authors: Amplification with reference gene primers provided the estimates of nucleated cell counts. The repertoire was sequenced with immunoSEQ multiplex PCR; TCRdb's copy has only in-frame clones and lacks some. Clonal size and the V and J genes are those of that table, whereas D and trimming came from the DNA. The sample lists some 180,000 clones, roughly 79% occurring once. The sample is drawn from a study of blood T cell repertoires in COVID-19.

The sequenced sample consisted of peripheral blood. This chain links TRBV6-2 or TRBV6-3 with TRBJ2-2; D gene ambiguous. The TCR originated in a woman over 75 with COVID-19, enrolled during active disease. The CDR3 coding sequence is TGTGCCAGCAGCCCCACTGGCGGGGAGCTGTTTTTT. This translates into CASSPTGGELFF.